Sequencing of this TCR beta chain was carried out in a study of T cell responses to AZD1222 COVID-19 vaccine. Study-level information: Pooling of second doses given at about 4 or about 12 weeks was done.

CDR3 length equals 12 residues. CDR1 is ENHRY, CDR2 SYGVKD, per germline. V was shortened by 6 bases and J by 3 bases, with 9 bases between the two germline ends. Study observations and caveats: Baseline seropositives among AZD1222 recipients totaled only five or six. The study found vaccine-associated CD4 TCRs spanning spike, dominant at 160-218 and 743-854. There were mostly white British donors and more females than males, and clonal diversity was possibly underestimated.

Some clones are missing from TCRdb's copy, which holds only in-frame ones; the method was immunoSEQ multiplex PCR. The table has under 150,000 clones, roughly 90% seen once. Concerning this clone itself: Its antigen is currently unknown.

This sequence joins TRBV10-3 and TRBJ2-7; tentative D call: TRBD1 (6 bases). The sequence derives from an adult in good health. The specimen comprised peripheral blood, sampled on day 0 of AZD1222 vaccination. The CDR3: CAIRGDNYEQYF. CDR3 nucleotides: TGTGCCATCAGGGGGGACAACTACGAGCAGTACTTC.